This TCR beta chain was recovered during a study of blood T cell repertoires in COVID-19. Study overall: The United States, Italy and Spain supplied acute and convalescent COVID-19 samples. In each case, the material was cDNA or gDNA derived from T cells, B-cell-depleted T cells, or PBMCs.

CDR3 length: 15 residues. Trimming shortened V by 0 bases and J by 4 bases, and 11 bases separated the two germline ends. In germline, CDR1 is SGHTA, CDR2 FQGTGA. Under the authors' procedure: From reference gene primer amplification, estimates of nucleated cell counts were derived. The method was immunoSEQ multiplex PCR; TCRdb's version includes in-frame clones alone and lacks a portion of them. The DNA gave D and trimming, while V, J and clone size come from that table. The table lists approximately 190,000 clones, almost 80% of them singletons. This chain links TRBV7-3 with TRBJ2-3, with D possibly TRBD2 on 5 matching bases. The sample comprised peripheral blood. The receptor was isolated from a man aged 60 to 69 with active or convalescent COVID-19. CDR3 sequence reads: CASSLTPSSSDTQYF. The CDR3 coding sequence is TGTGCCAGCAGCTTAACACCTAGCAGTTCAGATACGCAGTATTTT.